The clone carrying this T cell receptor (beta chain) was seen a handful of times. Its antigen remains unidentified. Then a second PCR, running about 7 to 11 cycles, was carried out with a sample-barcoded 5' primer and a J-beta primer mix. The authors tagged each cDNA molecule using a template-switch adaptor with 12 random nucleotides. TCRdb redid the calling of the 5' RACE reads with MiXCR, one entry per CDR3 protein. Here the sample spans 650,000 to 800,000 distinct CDR3 sequences, approximately 52% being singletons. The data were obtained in a study of blood T cells in healthy people across ages. Study background: About one barcoded beta molecule per two T cells came from capture by template switching. Findings and limits, study-wide: Naive CD4+ cell counts and diversity both ran higher in long-lived than in aged donors.

This CDR3 region has 14 residues. V trimming: 0 bases; J trimming: 4 bases; junction bases outside the gene matches: 4. CDR1 and CDR2 (germline): DFQATT, SNEGSKA (reference sequence). Isolation recovered at least 6.5 million PBMCs from every sample. The receptor comes from a woman aged 80 or over in good health. Material: blood. The chain carries TRBV20-1 and TRBJ2-5; 8 positions agree with TRBD1. The CDR3 loop reads CSARDLRGPETQYF. CDR3 coding DNA: TGCAGTGCTAGAGATCTCAGGGGGCCAGAGACCCAGTACTTC.